The sequence of this T cell receptor (beta chain) was determined in a study of blood T cells in healthy people across ages. Germline lookup yields CDR1 SQVTM and CDR2 ANQGSEA. V shed 8 bases and J 5 bases; nucleotides not matched to a gene: 14. The CDR3 loop spans 14 amino acids. A J-beta primer mix and a sample-barcoded 5' primer were used in a second PCR of about 6 to 12 cycles. MiXCR, run by TCRdb on the 5' RACE reads, gives a single entry per CDR3 protein. Counted here are 650,000 or so distinct CDR3 sequences, about 50% occurring once; the ten biggest clones make up approximately 12%. General observations from the study: Relative to aged donors, long-lived donors carried more naive CD4+ cells and displayed higher diversity. Donor CMV infection status was unknown, possibly confounding age-related changes in expanded clonotypes.

Comments on this clonotype: Its antigen is undetermined.

Material: blood. The sequence came from a woman aged 80 or over in good health. This chain connects TRBV29-1 to TRBJ2-5; 7 nucleotides agree with TRBD2. The CDR3 loop reads CSILAGGMGETQYF. CDR3 coding DNA: TGCAGCATTTTGGCCGGGGGGATGGGGGAGACCCAGTACTTC.